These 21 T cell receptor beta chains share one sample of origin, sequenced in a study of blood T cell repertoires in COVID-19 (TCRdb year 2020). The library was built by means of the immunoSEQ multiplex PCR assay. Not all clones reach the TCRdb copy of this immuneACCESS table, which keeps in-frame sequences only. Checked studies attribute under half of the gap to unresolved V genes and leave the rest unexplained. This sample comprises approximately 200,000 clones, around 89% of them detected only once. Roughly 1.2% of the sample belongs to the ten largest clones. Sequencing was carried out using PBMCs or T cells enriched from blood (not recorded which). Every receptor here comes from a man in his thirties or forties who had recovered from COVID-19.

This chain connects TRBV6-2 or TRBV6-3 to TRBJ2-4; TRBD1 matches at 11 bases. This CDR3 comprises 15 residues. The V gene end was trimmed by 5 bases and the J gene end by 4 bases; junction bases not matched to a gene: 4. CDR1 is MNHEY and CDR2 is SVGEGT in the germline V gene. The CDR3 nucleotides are TGTGCCAGCAGTGCCCGGGACAGGGGGAAAAACATTCAGTACTTC. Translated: CASSARDRGKNIQYF.

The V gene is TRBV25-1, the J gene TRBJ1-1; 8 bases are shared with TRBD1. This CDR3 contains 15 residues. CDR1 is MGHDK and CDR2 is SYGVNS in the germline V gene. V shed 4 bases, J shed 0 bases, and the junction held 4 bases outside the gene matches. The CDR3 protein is CASSVRTGMNTEAFF. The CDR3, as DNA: TGTGCCAGCAGTGTCCGGACAGGGATGAACACTGAAGCTTTCTTT.

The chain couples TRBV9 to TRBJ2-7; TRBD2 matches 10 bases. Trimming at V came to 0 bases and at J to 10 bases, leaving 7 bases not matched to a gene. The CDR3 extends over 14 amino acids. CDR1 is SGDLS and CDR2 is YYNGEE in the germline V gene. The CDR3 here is CASSVGISGRPQYF. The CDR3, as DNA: TGTGCCAGCAGCGTAGGGATTAGCGGGAGGCCCCAGTACTTC.

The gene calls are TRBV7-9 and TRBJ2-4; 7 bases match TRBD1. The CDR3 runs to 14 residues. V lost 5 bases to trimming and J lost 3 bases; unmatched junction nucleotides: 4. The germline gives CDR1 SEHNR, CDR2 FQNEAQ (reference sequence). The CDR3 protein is CASSQDRRKNIQYF. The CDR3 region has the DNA TGTGCCAGCAGCCAGGACAGGCGCAAAAACATTCAGTACTTC.

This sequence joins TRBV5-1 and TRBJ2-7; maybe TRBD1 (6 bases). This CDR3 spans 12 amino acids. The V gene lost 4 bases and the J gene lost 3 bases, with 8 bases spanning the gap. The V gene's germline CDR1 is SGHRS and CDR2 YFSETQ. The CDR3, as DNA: TGCGCCAGCAGCGTGGACAGCTACGAGCAGTACTTC. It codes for CASSVDSYEQYF.

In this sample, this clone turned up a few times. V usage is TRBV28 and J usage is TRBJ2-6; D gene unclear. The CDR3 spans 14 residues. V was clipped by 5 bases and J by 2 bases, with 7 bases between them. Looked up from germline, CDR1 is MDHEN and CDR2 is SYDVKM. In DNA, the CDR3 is TGTGCCAGCAGTCCGCGAGCTGGGGCCAACGTCCTGACTTTC. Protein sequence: CASSPRAGANVLTF.

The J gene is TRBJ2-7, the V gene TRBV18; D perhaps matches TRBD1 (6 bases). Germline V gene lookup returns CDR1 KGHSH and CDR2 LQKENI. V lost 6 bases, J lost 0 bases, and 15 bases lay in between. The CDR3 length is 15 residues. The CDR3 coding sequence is TGTGCCAGCTCGGATGGACAGTTAGACTCCTACGAGCAGTACTTC. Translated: CASSDGQLDSYEQYF.

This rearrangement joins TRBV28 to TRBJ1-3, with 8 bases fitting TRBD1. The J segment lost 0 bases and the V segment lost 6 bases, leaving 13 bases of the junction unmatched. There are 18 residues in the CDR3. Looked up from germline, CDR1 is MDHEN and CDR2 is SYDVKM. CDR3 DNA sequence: TGTGCCAGCAGGTATACCGGGACAGGCCAGTACTCTGGAAACACCATATATTTT. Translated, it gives CASRYTGTGQYSGNTIYF.

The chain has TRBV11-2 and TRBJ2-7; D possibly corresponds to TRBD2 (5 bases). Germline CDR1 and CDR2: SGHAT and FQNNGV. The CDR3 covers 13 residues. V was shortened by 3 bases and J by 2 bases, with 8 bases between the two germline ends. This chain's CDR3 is CASSFTRTYEQYF. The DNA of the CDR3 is TGTGCCAGCAGCTTTACTAGAACCTACGAGCAGTACTTC.

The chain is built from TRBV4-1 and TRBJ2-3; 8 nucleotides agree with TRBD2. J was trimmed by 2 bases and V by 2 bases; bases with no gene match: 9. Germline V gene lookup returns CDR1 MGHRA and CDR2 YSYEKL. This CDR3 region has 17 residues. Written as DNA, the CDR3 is TGCGCCAGCAGCCAAACTATAGCGGGAAGCTTCACAGATACGCAGTATTTT. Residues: CASSQTIAGSFTDTQYF.

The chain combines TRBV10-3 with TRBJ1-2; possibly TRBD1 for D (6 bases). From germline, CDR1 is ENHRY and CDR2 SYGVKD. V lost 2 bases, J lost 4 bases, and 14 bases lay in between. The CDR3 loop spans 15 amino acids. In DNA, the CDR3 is TGTGCCATCAGTGAGCGGACAGCTAACTTCTATGGCTACACCTTC. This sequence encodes CAISERTANFYGYTF.

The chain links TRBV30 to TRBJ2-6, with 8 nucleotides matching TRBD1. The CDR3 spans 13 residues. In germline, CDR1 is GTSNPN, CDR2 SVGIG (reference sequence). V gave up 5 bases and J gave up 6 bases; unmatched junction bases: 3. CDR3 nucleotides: TGTGCCTGGGGGACAGGAAAGGCCAACGTCCTGACTTTC. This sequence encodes CAWGTGKANVLTF.

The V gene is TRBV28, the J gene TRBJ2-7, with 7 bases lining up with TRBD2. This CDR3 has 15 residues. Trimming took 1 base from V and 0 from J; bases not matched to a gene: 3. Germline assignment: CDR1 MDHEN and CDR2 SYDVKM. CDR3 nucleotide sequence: TGTGCCAGCAGTTTATCCGGCGGGAGCTCCTACGAGCAGTACTTC. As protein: CASSLSGGSSYEQYF. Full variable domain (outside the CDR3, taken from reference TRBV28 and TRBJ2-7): DVKVTQSSRYLVKRTGEKVFLECVQDMDHENMFWYRQDPGLGLRLIYFSYDVKMKEKGDIPEGYSVSREKKERFSLILESASTNQTSMYLCASSLSGGSSYEQYFGPGTRLTVT.

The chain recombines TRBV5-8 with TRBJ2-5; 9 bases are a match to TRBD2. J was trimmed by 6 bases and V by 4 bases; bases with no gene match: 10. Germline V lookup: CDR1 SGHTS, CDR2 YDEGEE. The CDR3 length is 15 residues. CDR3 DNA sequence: TGTGCCAGCAGCCGACTCCCGGGACTAGCTCAGACCCAGTACTTC. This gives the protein CASSRLPGLAQTQYF.

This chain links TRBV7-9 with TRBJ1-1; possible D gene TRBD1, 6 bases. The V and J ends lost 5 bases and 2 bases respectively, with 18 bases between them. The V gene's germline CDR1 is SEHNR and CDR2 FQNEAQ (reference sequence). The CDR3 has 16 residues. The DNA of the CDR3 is TGTGCCAGCAGCCCTCGACCGGGACAAAGTAACACTGAAGCTTTCTTT. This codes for CASSPRPGQSNTEAFF.

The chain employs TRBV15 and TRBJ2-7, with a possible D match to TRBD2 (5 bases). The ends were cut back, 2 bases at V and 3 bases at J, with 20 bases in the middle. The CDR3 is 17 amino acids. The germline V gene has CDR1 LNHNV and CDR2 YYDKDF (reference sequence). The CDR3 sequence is CATSRPKGETGNYEQYF. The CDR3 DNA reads TGTGCCACCAGCAGACCCAAGGGCGAGACGGGAAACTACGAGCAGTACTTC. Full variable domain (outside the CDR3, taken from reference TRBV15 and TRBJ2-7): DAMVIQNPRYQVTQFGKPVTLSCSQTLNHNVMYWYQQKSSQAPKLLFHYYDKDFNNEADTPDNFQSRRPNTSFCFLDIRSPGLGDTAMYLCATSRPKGETGNYEQYFGPGTRLTVT.

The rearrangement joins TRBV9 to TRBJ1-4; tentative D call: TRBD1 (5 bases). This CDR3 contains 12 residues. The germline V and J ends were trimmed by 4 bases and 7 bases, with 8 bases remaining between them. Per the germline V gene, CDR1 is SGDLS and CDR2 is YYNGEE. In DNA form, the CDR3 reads TGTGCCAGCAGCCGGAGGGGTGAAAAACTGTTTTTT. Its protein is CASSRRGEKLFF.

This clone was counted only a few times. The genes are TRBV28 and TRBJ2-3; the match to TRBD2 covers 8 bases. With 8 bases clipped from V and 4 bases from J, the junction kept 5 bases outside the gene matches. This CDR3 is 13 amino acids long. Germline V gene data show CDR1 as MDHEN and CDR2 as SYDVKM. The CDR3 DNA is TGTGCCAGCTATAGGACTAGCCCAGATACGCAGTATTTT. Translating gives CASYRTSPDTQYF.

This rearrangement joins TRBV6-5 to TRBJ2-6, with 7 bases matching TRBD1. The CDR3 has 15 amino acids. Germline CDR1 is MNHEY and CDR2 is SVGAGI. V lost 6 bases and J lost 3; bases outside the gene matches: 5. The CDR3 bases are TGTGCCAGCAGCCGAGACAGGGTTGGGGCCAACGTCCTGACTTTC. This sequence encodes CASSRDRVGANVLTF.

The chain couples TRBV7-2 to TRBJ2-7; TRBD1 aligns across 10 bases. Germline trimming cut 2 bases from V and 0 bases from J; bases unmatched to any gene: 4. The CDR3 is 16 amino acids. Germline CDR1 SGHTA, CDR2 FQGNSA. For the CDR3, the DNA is TGTGCCAGCAGCTTATTGGGACAGGGGAACTCCTACGAGCAGTACTTC. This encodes CASSLLGQGNSYEQYF.

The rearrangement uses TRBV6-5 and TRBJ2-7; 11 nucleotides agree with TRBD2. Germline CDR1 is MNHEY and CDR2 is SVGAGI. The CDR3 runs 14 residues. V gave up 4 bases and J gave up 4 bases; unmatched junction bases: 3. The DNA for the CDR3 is TGTGCCAGCAGTTTCACTAGCGGGAGTTACGAGCAGTACTTC. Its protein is CASSFTSGSYEQYF.